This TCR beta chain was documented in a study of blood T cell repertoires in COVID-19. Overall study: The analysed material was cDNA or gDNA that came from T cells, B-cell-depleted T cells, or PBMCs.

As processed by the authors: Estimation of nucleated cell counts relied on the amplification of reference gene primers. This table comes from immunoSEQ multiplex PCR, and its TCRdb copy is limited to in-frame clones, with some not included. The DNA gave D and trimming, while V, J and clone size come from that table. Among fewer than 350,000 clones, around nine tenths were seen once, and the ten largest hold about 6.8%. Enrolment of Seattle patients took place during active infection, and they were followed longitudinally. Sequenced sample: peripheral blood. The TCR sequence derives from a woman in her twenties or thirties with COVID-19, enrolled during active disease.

The CDR3 region is CASSVGGGGTDTQYF. As DNA, the CDR3 is TGTGCCAGCAGCGTAGGGGGGGGAGGCACAGATACGCAGTATTTT. The chain has TRBV9 and TRBJ2-3; 7 bases match TRBD2. Germline CDR1 and CDR2: SGDLS and YYNGEE. V lost 0 bases to trimming and J lost 1 base; unmatched junction nucleotides: 2. The CDR3 totals 15 residues.